This TCR beta chain was recorded in a study of T cells in Graves' hyperthyroidism and ophthalmopathy. Per the germline V gene, CDR1 is SQVTM and CDR2 is ANQGSEA. This CDR3 has 14 amino acids. The ends were cut back, 3 bases at V and 4 bases at J, with 15 bases in the middle. Regions amplified from RNA transcripts were the TCR beta CDR3 regions. TCR CDR3 underwent first-round RT-PCR with the HTBI primer set. TCRdb ran MiXCR on the multiplex PCR reads and lists one entry per CDR3 protein. The table has roughly 500,000 distinct CDR3 sequences, over 45% seen once. Patients having uncontrolled infection, another autoimmune disease, pregnancy or lactation were not included.

The clonotype comes from an adult woman with Graves' disease, either hyperthyroidism or ophthalmopathy (not recorded which). The chain carries TRBV29-1 and TRBJ1-2, with D tentatively TRBD1 (5 bases). Sequenced input: peripheral blood or thyroid tissue (not recorded which). The CDR3 loop is CSVDSNKGLYGYTF. Here the CDR3 DNA reads TGCAGCGTTGATTCCAACAAGGGACTCTATGGCTACACCTTC.